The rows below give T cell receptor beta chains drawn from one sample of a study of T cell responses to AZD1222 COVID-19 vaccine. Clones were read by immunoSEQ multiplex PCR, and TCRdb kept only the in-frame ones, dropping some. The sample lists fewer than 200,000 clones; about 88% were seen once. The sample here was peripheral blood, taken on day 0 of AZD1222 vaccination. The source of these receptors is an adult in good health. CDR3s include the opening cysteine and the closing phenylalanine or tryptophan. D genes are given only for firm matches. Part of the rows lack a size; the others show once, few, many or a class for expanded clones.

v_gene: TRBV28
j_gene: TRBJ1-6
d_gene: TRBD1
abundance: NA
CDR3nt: TGTGCCAGCAGCTTCGGACAGGGGGTTTTTCGTTATAATTCACCCCTCCACTTT
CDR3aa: CASSFGQGVFRYNSPLHF

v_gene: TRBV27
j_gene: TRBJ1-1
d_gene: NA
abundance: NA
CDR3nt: TGTGCCAGCAGTACTGTCGGCACTGAAGCTTTCTTT
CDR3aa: CASSTVGTEAFF

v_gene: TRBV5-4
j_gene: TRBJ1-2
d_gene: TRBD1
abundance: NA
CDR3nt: TGTGCCAGCAGCCCTACAGGGGCAGGTGCTAACTATGGCTACACCTTC
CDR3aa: CASSPTGAGANYGYTF

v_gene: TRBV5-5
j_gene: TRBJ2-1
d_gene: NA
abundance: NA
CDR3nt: TGTGCCAGCAGCTTGATACGAGACCCCAATGAGCAGTTCTTC
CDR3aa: CASSLIRDPNEQFF

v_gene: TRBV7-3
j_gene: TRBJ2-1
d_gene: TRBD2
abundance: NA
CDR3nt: TGTGCCAGCAGCGTCCTCGGGACTAGCAATGAGCAGTTCTTC
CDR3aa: CASSVLGTSNEQFF

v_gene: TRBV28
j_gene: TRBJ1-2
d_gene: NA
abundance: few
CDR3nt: TGTGCCAGCACCGTAGCGACGGGGACAAATTTTCGAAGATATGGCTACACCTTC
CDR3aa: CASTVATGTNFRRYGYTF

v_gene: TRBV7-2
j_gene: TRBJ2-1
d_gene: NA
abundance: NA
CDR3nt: TGTGCCAGCAGCCAAGGATCCTACAATGAGCAGTTCTTC
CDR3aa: CASSQGSYNEQFF

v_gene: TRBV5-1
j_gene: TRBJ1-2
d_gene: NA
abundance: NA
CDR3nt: TGCGCCAGCAGCGCTACTACCGGTCCCGCTGGTGGCTACACCTTC
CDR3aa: CASSATTGPAGGYTF

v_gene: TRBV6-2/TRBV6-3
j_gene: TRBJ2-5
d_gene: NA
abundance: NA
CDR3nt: TGTGCCAGCAGTTTCGGGCAGCACAATGGGCAAGAGACCCAGTACTTC
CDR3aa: CASSFGQHNGQETQYF

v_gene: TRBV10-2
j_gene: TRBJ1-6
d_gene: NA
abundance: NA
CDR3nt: TGCGCCAGCAGAGAAACAGGGTCAAGCAATTCACCCCTCCACTTT
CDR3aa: CASRETGSSNSPLHF

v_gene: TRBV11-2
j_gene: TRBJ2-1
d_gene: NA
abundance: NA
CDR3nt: TGTGCCAGCAGCCAGAATTGGGGGTTCAATGAGCAGTTCTTC
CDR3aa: CASSQNWGFNEQFF

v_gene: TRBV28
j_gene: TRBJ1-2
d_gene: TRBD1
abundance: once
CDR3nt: TGTGCCAGCAGTAACGACAGGGGCCTATCTCGTGGCTACACCTTC
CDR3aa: CASSNDRGLSRGYTF

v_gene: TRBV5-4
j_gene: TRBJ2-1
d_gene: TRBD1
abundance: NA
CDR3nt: TGTGCCAGCAGCTACCGGGACAGGGGGGGAGATGAGCAGTTCTTC
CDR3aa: CASSYRDRGGDEQFF

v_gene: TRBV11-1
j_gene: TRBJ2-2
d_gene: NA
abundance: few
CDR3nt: TGTGCCAGCAGCTTCGGGGGGCATCCCGGGGAGCTGTTTTTT
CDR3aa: CASSFGGHPGELFF

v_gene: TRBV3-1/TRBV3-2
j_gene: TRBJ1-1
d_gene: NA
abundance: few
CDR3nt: TGTGCCAGCAGCCACCCATTGCCAGGGACTGAAGCTTTCTTT
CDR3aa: CASSHPLPGTEAFF

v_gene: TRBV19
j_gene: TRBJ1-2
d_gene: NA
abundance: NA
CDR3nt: TGTGCCAGTAATCCAGGGCCCTCGGGGAAGGGTGGCTACACCTTC
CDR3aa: CASNPGPSGKGGYTF

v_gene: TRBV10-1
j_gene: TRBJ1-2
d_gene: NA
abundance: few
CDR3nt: TGCGCCAGCAGTGAGTCGAAAGGATATGGCTACACCTTC
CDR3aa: CASSESKGYGYTF

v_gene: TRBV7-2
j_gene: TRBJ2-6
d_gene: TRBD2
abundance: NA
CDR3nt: TGTGCCAGCAGCTTAGGACTAGCGGGAGGTGGGGCCAACGTCCTGACTTTC
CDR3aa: CASSLGLAGGGANVLTF

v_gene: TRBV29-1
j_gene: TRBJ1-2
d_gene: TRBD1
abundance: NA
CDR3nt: TGCAGCGCTCCCGGACAGGGTACTTTTGGCTACACCTTC
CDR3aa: CSAPGQGTFGYTF

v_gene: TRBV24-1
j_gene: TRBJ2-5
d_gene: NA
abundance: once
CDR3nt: TGTGCCACCAGTGATTTGGGTGCAGGGGCGCAGTTGGAGACCCAGTACTTC
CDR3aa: CATSDLGAGAQLETQYF

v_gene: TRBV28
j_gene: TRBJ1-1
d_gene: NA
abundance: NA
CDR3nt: TGTGCCAGCAGCCAGGGACATAGGAACACTGAAGCTTTCTTT
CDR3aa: CASSQGHRNTEAFF

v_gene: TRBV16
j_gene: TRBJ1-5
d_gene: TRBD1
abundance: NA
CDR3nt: TGTGCCAGCAGCCTGGCAGGGGGCCGGGGCAATCAGCCCCAGCATTTT
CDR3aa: CASSLAGGRGNQPQHF

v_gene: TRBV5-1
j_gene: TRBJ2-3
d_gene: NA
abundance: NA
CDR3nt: TGCGCCAGCAGCCGACCGGGTCCCAGCACAGATACGCAGTATTTT
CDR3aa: CASSRPGPSTDTQYF

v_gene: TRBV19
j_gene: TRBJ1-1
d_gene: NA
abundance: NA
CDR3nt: TGTGCCAGTAGGCCAACAGGGAAGGGGACAATGAACACTGAAGCTTTCTTT
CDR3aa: CASRPTGKGTMNTEAFF

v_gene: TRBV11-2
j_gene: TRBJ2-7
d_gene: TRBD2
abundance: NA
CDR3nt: TGTGCCAGCAGCTTAGTGCCTGGGGGGATCGGGGGAGGGCACGAGCAGTACTTC
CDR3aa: CASSLVPGGIGGGHEQYF

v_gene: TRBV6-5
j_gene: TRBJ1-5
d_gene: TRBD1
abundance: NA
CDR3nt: TGTGCCAGCAGTTACTGGACAGGTAGCAATCAGCCCCAGCATTTT
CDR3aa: CASSYWTGSNQPQHF

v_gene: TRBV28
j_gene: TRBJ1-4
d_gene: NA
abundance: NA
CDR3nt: TGTGCCAGCAGCGGACAGTTTGGGGAAAAACTGTTTTTT
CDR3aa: CASSGQFGEKLFF

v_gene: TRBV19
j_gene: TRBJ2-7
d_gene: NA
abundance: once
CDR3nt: TGTGCCACCGCCCGGGGCTTCACTCCTAACTACGAGCAGTACTTC
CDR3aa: CATARGFTPNYEQYF

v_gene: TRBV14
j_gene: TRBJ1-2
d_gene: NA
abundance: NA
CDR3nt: TGTGCCAGCAGCCAATTCCCCGGAGGGCGAAACTATGGCTACACCTTC
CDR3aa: CASSQFPGGRNYGYTF

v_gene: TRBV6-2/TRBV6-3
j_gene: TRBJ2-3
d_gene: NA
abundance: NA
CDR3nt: TGTGCCAGCAGTTATTTCGAGGGGCATGCGGCAGATACGCAGTATTTT
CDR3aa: CASSYFEGHAADTQYF

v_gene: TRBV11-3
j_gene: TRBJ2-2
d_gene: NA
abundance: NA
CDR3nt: TGTGCCAGCAGCTCGGGGGACATCTTCACCGGGGAGCTGTTTTTT
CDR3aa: CASSSGDIFTGELFF

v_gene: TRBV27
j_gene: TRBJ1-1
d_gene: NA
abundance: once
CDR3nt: TGTGCCACCTCGGCAGGGTATGGCACTGAAGCTTTCTTT
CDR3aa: CATSAGYGTEAFF

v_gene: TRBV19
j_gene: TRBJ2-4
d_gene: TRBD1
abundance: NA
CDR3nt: TGTGCCAGTAGTATAGGGCAGGGGACAGGGGGACCCAAAAACATTCAGTACTTC
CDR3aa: CASSIGQGTGGPKNIQYF

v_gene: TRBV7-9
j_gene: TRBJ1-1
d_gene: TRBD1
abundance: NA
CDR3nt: TGTGCCAGCAGCGTTACGGACAGGAGAGCTTTCTTT
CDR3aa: CASSVTDRRAFF

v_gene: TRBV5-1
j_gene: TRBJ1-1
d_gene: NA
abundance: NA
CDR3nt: TGCGCCAGCAGCCGGAAGGTGACAGGCGGGAACACTGAAGCTTTCTTT
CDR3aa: CASSRKVTGGNTEAFF

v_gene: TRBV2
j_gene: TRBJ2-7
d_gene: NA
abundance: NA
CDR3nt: TGTGCCAGCAGTTTGAACCTCGCCGCCGAGCAGTACTTC
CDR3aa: CASSLNLAAEQYF

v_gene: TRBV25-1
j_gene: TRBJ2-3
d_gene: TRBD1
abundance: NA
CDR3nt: TGTGCCAGCAGTGACGGACAGGGGGAGGTGGATACGCAGTATTTT
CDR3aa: CASSDGQGEVDTQYF

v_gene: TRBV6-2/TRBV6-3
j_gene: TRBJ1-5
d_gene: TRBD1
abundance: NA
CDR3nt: TGTGCCAGCAGTTACTCGCCGGACAGGGGGCAGGACAGCAATCAGCCCCAGCATTTT
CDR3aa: CASSYSPDRGQDSNQPQHF

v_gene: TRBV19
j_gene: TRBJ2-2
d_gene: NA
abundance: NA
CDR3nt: TGTGCCAGTAGTATTAGGGTCGGGGAGCTGTTTTTT
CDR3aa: CASSIRVGELFF

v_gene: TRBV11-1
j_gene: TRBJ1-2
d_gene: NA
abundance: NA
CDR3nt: TGTGCCAGCAGCTCCGGGACATTCGGTGGCTACACCTTC
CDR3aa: CASSSGTFGGYTF